This TCR beta chain derives from a study of cytomegalovirus exposure and HLA in healthy donors. Study-wide points: Later on, a genetic analysis was performed. It linked a missense variant in DCLRE1C with V- and J-gene trimming of TCR beta. In a later analysis, across HLA loci, associated TCR counts were highest for DRB1, lowest for HLA-C. The study labeled 164 TCR beta chains cytomegalovirus-associated.

The PCR employed 60 Vbeta primers together with 13 Jbeta primers. Sequenced by immunoSEQ multiplex PCR; TCRdb stores in-frame clones only, minus some. The sample has roughly 120,000 clones, around 80% seen once. Turning to this clone: Its antigen is unidentified.

The germline V gene encodes CDR1 SGHAT and CDR2 FQDESV (reference sequence). V was pared by 5 bases and J by 7 bases, with 6 bases between. The CDR3 has 11 amino acids. The chain links TRBV11-1 to TRBJ2-1; D unclear. The TCR sequence derives from a woman between 18 and 29 years old in good health and CMV-seropositive. Specimen: PBMCs. For the CDR3, the DNA is TGTGCCAGCAGCGCGTGGAATGAGCAGTTCTTC. It is translated as CASSAWNEQFF.